Here is one TCR beta chain with its context. Original processing methods: From reference gene primer amplification, estimates of nucleated cell counts were derived. Using immunoSEQ multiplex PCR, the repertoire was profiled, and TCRdb retains in-frame clones only, with some absent. The V and J calls and clone size come from that table; D and trimming were worked out from the DNA. The repertoire holds around 300,000 clones, approximately 85% seen once, with over 8% in the top ten. This sample is drawn from a study of blood T cell repertoires in COVID-19. Overall study: Specimens from acute and convalescent COVID-19 originated in the United States, Italy and Spain. T cells, B-cell-depleted T cells, or PBMCs supplied cDNA or gDNA.

Germline CDR1 reads SGHDT; CDR2 reads YYEEEE. The junction had 14 bases not matched to a gene; V was cut back by 5 bases and J by 2 bases. This CDR3 region has 17 residues. The clonotype comes from a man younger than 35 with active or convalescent COVID-19. The sample was peripheral blood. The V gene is TRBV5-6, the J gene TRBJ1-2, with 8 bases that match TRBD1. CDR3 DNA: TGTGCCAGCAGGCAATCAAGCGACAGGGGAGGAAACTATGGCTACACCTTC. Translated: CASRQSSDRGGNYGYTF.